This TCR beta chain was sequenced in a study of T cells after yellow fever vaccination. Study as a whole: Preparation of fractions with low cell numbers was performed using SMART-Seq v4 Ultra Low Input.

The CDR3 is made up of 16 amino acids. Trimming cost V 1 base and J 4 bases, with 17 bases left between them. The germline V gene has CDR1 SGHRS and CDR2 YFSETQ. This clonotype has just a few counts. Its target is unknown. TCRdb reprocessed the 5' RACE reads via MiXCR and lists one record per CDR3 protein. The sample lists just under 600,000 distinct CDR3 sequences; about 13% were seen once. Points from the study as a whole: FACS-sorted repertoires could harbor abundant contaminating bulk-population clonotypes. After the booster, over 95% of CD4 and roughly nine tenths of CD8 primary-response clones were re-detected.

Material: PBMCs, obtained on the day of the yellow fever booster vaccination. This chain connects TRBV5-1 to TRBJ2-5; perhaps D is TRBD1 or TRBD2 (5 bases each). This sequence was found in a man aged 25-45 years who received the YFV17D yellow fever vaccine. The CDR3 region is CASSLTLAGSGETQYF. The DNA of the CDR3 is TGCGCCAGCAGCTTGACGTTGGCAGGGAGCGGAGAGACCCAGTACTTC.